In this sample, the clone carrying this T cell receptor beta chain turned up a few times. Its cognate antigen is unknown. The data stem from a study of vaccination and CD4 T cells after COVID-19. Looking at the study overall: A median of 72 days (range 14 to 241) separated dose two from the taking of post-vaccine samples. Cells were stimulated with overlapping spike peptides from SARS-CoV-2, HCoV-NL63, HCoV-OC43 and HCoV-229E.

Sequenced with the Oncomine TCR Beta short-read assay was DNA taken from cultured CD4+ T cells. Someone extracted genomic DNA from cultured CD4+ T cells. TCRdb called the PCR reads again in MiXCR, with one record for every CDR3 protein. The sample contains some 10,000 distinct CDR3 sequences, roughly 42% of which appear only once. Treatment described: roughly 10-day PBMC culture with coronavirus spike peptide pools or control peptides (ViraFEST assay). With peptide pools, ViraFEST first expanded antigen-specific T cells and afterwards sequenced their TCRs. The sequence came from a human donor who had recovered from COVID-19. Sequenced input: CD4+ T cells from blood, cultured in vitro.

The CDR3 DNA reads TGTGCCAGCAGCTTGGAACGGACAGGGAACGAAAAACTGTTTTTT. Protein: CASSLERTGNEKLFF. This sequence joins TRBV5-4 and TRBJ1-4, with 8 bases identical to TRBD1. There are 15 residues in the CDR3. Losses at the gene ends were 0 bases for V and 8 bases for J; bases not matched to a gene: 6. Looked up from germline, CDR1 is SGHNT and CDR2 is YYREEE (reference sequence). The whole variable domain, remainder taken from reference TRBV5-4 and TRBJ1-4, is ETGVTQSPTHLIKTRGQQVTLRCSSQSGHNTVSWYQQALGQGPQFIFQYYREEENGRGNFPPRFSGLQFPNYSSELNVNALELDDSALYLCASSLERTGNEKLFFGSGTQLSVL.